This TCR beta chain appears in the sequencing data of a study of blood T cell repertoires in COVID-19. The CDR3 is made up of 14 amino acids. V was cut by 5 bases and J by 0 bases, with 10 bases left in between. Looked up from germline, CDR1 is SEHNR and CDR2 is FQNEAQ (reference sequence). Generated by immunoSEQ multiplex PCR, the TCRdb table keeps only in-frame clones and is missing some. This sample has 98,000 or so clones, with around 83% found just once. Specimen: peripheral blood. This TCR was sampled from a woman aged 70-85 years with acute or convalescent COVID-19. The gene calls are TRBV7-9 and TRBJ1-1; unclear D gene. The CDR3 bases are TGTGCCAGCAGCACCAGTTTAATGAACACTGAAGCTTTCTTT. It encodes CASSTSLMNTEAFF.